This TCR beta chain is from a study of blood T cell repertoires in COVID-19. Background on the study: T cells, B-cell-depleted T cells, or PBMCs provided the cDNA or gDNA that served as material.

Assay used: immunoSEQ multiplex PCR; TCRdb lists only in-frame clones, some missing. The table has roughly 200,000 clones, more than 80% seen once. Germline CDR1 and CDR2: GTSNPN and SVGIG (reference sequence). This CDR3 contains 13 residues. The V gene lost 5 bases and the J gene lost 8 bases, with 18 bases spanning the gap. This clone occurred once. Either two negative PCRs, clearance, or symptom resolution qualified Cohort 3 donors as recovered. The chain combines TRBV30 with TRBJ1-2, with D unclear. What was sequenced was PBMCs or T cells enriched from blood (not recorded which). This receptor was taken from a man aged 40-55 years who had recovered from COVID-19. This CDR3 reads CAWDKDAKRGYTF. The CDR3, as DNA: TGTGCCTGGGACAAGGACGCAAAGCGGGGCTACACCTTC.